This T cell receptor (beta chain) came from a study of T cell repertoires in cytomegalovirus infection. Study overall: It was the public TCR beta signatures that indicated both CMV infection and matching HLA type. Study results and limitations: HLA-C-restricted CMV clonotypes gave the most frequent clonotype in two of eight donors. Summed frequency of shared TCR beta families picked out CMV carriers who also had the relevant HLA.

This clonotype was seen more than once but under ten times. The antigen remains undetermined. Between the trimmed V and J ends, which lost 6 bases and 3 bases, there was a span of 14 bases. This CDR3 comprises 14 residues. Germline-derived CDR1 and CDR2 are MNHNS and SASEGT. Using its own MiXCR run on the reads, TCRdb lists one record per CDR3 protein. The sample records roughly 500,000 distinct CDR3 sequences, more than 30% being singletons. This receptor was taken from a human donor in good health (CMV status not recorded). Some clones in this sample may be carry-over from other donors' samples. The chain carries TRBV6-1 and TRBJ1-2; D is possibly TRBD1 (5 bases). The source material was cultured PBMCs, sampled from culture after CMV antigen stimulation. The CDR3 sequence is CASRSEGLDYGYTF. As DNA, the CDR3 is TGTGCCAGCAGAAGCGAGGGGTTGGACTATGGCTACACCTTC.